The entry that follows covers one TCR beta chain sequence. Germline values: CDR1 MDHEN, CDR2 SYDVKM. Trimming removed 2 bases from V and 4 bases from J, with 14 bases in between. The CDR3 totals 15 residues. Methods used by the authors: Reference gene primer amplification yielded estimated nucleated cell counts. Libraries were prepared by immunoSEQ multiplex PCR; TCRdb keeps only in-frame clonotypes and omits some of them. That table supplies the V and J calls and clone size; D and trimming were determined from the DNA. The data contain over 150,000 clones, 80% to 90% of them singletons. This sample was included in a study of blood T cell repertoires in COVID-19. Study-level information: Specimens from acute and convalescent COVID-19 originated in the United States, Italy and Spain. PBMCs, B-cell-depleted T cells, or T cells provided the cDNA or gDNA that made up the material.

The chain is built from TRBV28 and TRBJ1-1; D not certain. Sequences were obtained from peripheral blood. The sequence was obtained from a man in his forties or fifties with active or convalescent COVID-19. The CDR3 DNA sequence: TGTGCCAGCAGTTTACCCCGAGGGTCAGGCACTGAAGCTTTCTTT. Protein: CASSLPRGSGTEAFF.